The T cell receptor (beta chain) under discussion was sequenced for a study of T cell changes during pregnancy in multiple sclerosis. Profiling relied on immunoSEQ multiplex PCR, and the TCRdb table lists in-frame clones only, not all of them. The data contain roughly 76,000 clones, around nine tenths of them singletons. This TCR came from a female donor with multiple sclerosis, enrolled in a pregnancy study. This specimen consisted of CD4+ T cells from peripheral blood mononuclear cells, obtained in the second trimester of pregnancy.

CDR3 amino acids: CASSAGLAGLSSYEQYF. As DNA, the CDR3 is TGTGCCAGCAGCGCCGGACTAGCGGGACTCTCCTCCTACGAGCAGTACTTC. The rearrangement uses TRBV7-2 and TRBJ2-7, with 12 bases lining up with TRBD2. Trimming cost V 5 bases and J 0 bases; bases outside gene matches: 8. Germline V CDR1 and CDR2: SGHTA, FQGNSA. CDR3 size: 17 residues.